The T cell receptor (beta chain) under discussion was sequenced for a study of blood T cell repertoires in COVID-19. Cohort placement rested on clinical history that participants reported themselves. Repertoires were generated with immunoSEQ multiplex PCR, while TCRdb's copy carries only in-frame clones and drops some. The sample includes some 200,000 clones, 82% of them seen just once. Germline V lookup: CDR1 LNHDA, CDR2 SQIVND (reference sequence). Trimming removed 5 bases at V and 8 bases at J, with 12 bases between. The CDR3 covers 13 residues. The sample consisted of PBMCs or T cells enriched from blood (not recorded which). This chain uses TRBV19 with TRBJ1-4, with D possibly being TRBD1 (6 bases). This TCR was recovered from a woman between 55 and 75 years old with acute COVID-19. For the CDR3, the DNA is TGTGCCAGTAGTTCAGGGGAGGGCGAAAAACTGTTTTTT. Translating it yields CASSSGEGEKLFF.